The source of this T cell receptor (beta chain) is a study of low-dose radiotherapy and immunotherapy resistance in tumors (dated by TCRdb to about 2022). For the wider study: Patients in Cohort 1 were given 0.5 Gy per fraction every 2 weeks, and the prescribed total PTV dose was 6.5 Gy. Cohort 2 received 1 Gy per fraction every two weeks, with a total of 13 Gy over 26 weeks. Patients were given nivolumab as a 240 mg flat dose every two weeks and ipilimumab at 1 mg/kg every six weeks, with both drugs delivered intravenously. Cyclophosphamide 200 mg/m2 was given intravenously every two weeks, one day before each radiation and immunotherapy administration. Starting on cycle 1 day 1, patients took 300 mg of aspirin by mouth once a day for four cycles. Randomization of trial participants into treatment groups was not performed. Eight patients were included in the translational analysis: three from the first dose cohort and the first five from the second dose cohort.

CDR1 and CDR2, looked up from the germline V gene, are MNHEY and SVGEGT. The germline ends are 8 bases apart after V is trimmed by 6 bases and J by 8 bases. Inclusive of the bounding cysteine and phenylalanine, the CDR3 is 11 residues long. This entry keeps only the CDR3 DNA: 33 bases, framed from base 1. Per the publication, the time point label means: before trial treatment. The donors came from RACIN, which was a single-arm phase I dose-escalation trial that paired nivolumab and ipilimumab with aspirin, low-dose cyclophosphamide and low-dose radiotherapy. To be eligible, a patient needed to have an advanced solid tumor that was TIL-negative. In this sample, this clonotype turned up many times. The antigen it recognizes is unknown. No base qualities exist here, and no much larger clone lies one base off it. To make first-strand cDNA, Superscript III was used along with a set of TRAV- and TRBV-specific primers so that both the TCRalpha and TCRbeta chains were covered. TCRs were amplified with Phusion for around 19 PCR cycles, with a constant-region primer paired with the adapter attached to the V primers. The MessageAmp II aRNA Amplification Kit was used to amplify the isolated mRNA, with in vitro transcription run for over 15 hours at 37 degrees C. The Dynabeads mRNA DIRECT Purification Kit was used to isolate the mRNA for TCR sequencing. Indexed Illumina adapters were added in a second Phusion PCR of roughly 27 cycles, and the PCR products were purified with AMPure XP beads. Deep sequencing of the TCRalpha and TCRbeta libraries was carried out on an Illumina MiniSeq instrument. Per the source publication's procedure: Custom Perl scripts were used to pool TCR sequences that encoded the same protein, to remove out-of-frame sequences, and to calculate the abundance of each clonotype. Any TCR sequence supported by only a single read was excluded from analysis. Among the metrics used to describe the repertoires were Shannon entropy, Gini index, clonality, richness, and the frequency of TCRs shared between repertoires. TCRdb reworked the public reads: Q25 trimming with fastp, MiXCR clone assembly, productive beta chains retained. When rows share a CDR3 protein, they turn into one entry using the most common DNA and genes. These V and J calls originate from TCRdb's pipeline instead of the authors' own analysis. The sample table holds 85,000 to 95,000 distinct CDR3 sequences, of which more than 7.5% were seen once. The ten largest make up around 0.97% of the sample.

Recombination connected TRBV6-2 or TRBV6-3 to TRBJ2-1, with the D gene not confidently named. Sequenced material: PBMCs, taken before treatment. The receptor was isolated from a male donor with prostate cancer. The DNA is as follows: TGTGCCAGCAGCCGCGGCGATGAGCAGTTCTTC. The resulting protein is CASSRGDEQFF.